This T cell receptor (beta chain) was sequenced in a study of blood T cell repertoires in COVID-19. About the research overall: Specimens from acute and convalescent COVID-19 originated in the United States, Italy and Spain. Sources were T cells, B-cell-depleted T cells, or PBMCs; the material itself was cDNA or gDNA.

The CDR3 loop spans 16 amino acids. V lost 7 bases to trimming and J lost 4 bases; unmatched junction nucleotides: 9. Germline CDR1 MNHEY, CDR2 SMNVEV (reference sequence). The authors' processing: The assay estimated nucleated cells by amplifying reference gene primers. TCRdb keeps only in-frame clones here, not all; method: immunoSEQ multiplex PCR. Clone size and V and J calls were adopted from that table, with D and trimming inferred from the DNA. The table has 100,000 to 140,000 clones, 84% seen once. The sequenced sample was peripheral blood. This clonotype was obtained from a human donor in a cohort sampled during active COVID-19. This chain links TRBV27 with TRBJ2-5; TRBD2 matches at 13 bases. The DNA for the CDR3 is TGTGCCAGCAAACGGACTAGCGGGAGTAGGGGAGAGACCCAGTACTTC. Translation: CASKRTSGSRGETQYF.